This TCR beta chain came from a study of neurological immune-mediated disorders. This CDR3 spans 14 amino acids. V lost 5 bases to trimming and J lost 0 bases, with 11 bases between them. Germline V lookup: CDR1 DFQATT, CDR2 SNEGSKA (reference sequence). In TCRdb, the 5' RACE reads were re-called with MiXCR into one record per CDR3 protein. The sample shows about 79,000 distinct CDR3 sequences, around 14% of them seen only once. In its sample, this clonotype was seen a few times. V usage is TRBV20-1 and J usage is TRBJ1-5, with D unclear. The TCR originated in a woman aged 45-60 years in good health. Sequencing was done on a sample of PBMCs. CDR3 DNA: TGCAGTGCTCCCGGCAGCCTTAGCAATCAGCCCCAGCATTTT. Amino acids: CSAPGSLSNQPQHF.